This TCR beta chain was obtained from a study of molecular identifiers for immune sequencing clone quantification. Comment on this clonotype: One junction end does not reproduce the germline sequence, and a read error may be involved.

Input for naive CD8 libraries was about 19,000 to 1,100,000 sorted cells; the RNA fraction used was 10%, 30% or 50%. As CD8+CD4-CCR7+CD45RA+ cells, naive CD8 T cells were sorted. The CDR3 runs 14 residues. TCRdb re-called the PCR reads through MiXCR, storing one row per CDR3 protein. The sample contains around 460,000 distinct CDR3 sequences, 20% to 25% of which appear only once. This chain connects TRBV12-3 or TRBV12-4 to TRBJ1-5; TRBD1 matches 9 bases. What was sequenced was naive CD8+ T cells from blood, with Jurkat cell RNA spiked in. Regarding subset: FACS-sorted CD8+CD4-CCR7+CD45RA+ naive T cells. The receptor comes from a human donor in good health. Some libraries in this study had Jurkat cell RNA spiked in. The DNA for the CDR3 is TGTGCCGGCAGCTACACAGGGGGCGGTCAGCCCCAGCATTTT. Protein sequence: CAGSYTGGGQPQHF.